The clone carrying this TCR beta chain was observed at least ten times. MiXCR was run by TCRdb on the RACE reads, yielding one entry per CDR3 protein. The data show some 120,000 distinct CDR3 sequences, 9% to 10% seen once. V lost 1 base and J lost 5, with 15 bases in between. CDR3 length: 17 amino acids. This entry belongs to a study of human T cells and chemical hapten exposure. The time point: healthy volunteer bleed at 2 weeks. The study extracted total RNA from unfractionated whole blood. The sequencing sample was made of whole blood. This TCR derives from a male donor in good health. Some clones in this sample may be carry-over from other donors' samples. The rearrangement links TRBV12-3 or TRBV12-4 to TRBJ1-6; D not certain. This CDR3 reads CASSLGDILRDNSPLHF. The CDR3 DNA follows: TGTGCCAGCAGTTTAGGCGACATCCTGAGGGATAATTCACCCCTCCACTTT.